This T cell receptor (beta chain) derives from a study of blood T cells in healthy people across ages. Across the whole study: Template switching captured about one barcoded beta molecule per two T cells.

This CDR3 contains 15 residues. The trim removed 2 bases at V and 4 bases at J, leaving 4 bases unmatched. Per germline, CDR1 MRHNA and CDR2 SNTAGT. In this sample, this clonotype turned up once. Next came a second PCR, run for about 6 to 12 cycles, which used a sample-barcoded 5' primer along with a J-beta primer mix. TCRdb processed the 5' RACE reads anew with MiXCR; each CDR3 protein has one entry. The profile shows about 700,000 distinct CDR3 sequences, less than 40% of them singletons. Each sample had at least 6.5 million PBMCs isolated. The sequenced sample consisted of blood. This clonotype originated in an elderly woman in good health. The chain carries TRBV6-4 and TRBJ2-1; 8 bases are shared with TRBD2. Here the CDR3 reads CASSDEAGAYNEQFF. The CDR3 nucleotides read TGTGCCAGCAGTGACGAAGCGGGAGCTTACAATGAGCAGTTCTTC.